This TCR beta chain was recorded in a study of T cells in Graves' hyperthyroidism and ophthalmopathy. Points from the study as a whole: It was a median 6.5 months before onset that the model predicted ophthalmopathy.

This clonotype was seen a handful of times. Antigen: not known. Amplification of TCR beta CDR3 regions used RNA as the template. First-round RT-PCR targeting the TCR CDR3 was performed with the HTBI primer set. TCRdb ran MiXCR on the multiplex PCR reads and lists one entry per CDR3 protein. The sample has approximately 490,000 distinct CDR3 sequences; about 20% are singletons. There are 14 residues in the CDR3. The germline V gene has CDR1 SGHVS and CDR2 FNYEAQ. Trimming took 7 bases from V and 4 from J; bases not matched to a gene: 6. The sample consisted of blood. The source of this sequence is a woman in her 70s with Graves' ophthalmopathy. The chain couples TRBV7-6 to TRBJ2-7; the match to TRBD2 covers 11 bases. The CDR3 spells CASTASGRSYEQYF. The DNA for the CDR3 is TGTGCCAGCACGGCTAGCGGGAGGTCTTACGAGCAGTACTTC.